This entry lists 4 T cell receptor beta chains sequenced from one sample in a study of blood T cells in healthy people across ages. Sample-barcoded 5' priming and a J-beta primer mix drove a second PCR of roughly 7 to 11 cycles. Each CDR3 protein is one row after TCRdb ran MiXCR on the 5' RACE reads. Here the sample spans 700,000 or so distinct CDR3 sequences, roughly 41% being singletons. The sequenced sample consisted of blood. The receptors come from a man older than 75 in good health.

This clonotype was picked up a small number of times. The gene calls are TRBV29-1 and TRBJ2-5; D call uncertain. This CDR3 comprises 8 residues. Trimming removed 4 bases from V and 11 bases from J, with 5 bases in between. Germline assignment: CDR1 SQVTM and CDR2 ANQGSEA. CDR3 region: CSVGEQYF. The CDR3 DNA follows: TGCAGCGTTGGTGAGCAGTACTTC.

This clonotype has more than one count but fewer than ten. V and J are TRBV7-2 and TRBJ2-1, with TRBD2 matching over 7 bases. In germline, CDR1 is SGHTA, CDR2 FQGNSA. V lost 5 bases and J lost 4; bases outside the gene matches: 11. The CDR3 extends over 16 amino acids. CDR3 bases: TGTGCCAGCAGCAAACGTTCGGGCGGGGGATACAATGAGCAGTTCTTC. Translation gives CASSKRSGGGYNEQFF.

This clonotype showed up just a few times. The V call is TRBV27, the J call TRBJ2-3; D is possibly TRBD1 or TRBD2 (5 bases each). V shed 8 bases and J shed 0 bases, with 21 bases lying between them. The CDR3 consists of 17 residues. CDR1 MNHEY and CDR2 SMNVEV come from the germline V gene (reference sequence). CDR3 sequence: CASSGPGVHISTDTQYF. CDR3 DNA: TGTGCCAGCTCGGGACCGGGCGTCCATATTAGCACAGATACGCAGTATTTT.

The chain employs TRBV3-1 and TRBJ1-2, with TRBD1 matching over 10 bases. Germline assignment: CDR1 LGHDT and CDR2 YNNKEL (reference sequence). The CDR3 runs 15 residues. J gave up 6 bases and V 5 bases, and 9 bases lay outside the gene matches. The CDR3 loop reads CASSSRVGTGDGYTF. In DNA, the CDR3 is TGTGCCAGCAGCTCACGAGTCGGGACAGGGGATGGCTACACCTTC.